This TCR beta chain was observed in a study of cytomegalovirus exposure and HLA in healthy donors. About the research overall: A preliminary data release comprised roughly 80 million unique TCRs obtained from HLA-typed donors.

Germline CDR1 SGHRS, CDR2 YFSETQ. The CDR3 has 15 residues. Trimming removed 2 bases from V and 2 bases from J; junction bases left unmatched: 6. Amplification used 60 Vbeta primers and 13 Jbeta primers. Only in-frame clones appear in the TCRdb table, and some are missing; sequencing was by immunoSEQ multiplex PCR. The data show 150,000 to 200,000 clones, around three quarters seen once. General study points: Available immune exposure information was restricted to CMV serostatus only. Later analysis indicated greater clonal expansion among HLA-associated TCR beta chains than among equally common other chains.

About this clone itself: Its target is unknown.

The specimen was PBMCs. The chain couples TRBV5-1 to TRBJ2-7; TRBD1 matches 8 bases. This TCR came from a woman aged 40 to 49 in good health and CMV-seronegative. The CDR3 DNA follows: TGCGCCAGCAGCTTCGGACAGGGAACGACCTACGAGCAGTACTTC. This sequence encodes CASSFGQGTTYEQYF.